A selection of T cell receptor beta chains follows, all from one sample in a study of shared clonotypes between healthy human individuals. Repertoires were generated with immunoSEQ multiplex PCR, while TCRdb's copy carries only in-frame clones and drops some. The table lists 1,500,000 or so clones, approximately 98.5% of them singletons, with approximately 0.4% in the top ten. Sequencing was carried out using naive CD4+ T cells sorted from blood. Receptors originate from a man younger than 45 in good health. The CDR3 runs from the conserved cysteine through the conserved F or W. The D gene is left open where the match is weak. The listing skips clone size in some rows; elsewhere it reads once, few, many or a size class.

D,V,size,J,CDR3,DNA
.,TRBV7-8,.,TRBJ2-7,CASTPGSGDSSYEQYF,TGTGCCAGCACCCCCGGGTCGGGTGACTCCTCCTACGAGCAGTACTTC
TRBD2,TRBV11-3,.,TRBJ2-2,CASSSQRERGTGELFF,TGTGCCAGCAGCTCCCAGCGGGAGAGGGGCACCGGGGAGCTGTTTTTT
.,TRBV5-6,.,TRBJ2-7,CASSKGLEGHEQYF,TGTGCCAGCAGCAAGGGACTGGAGGGGCACGAGCAGTACTTC
.,TRBV5-1,.,TRBJ2-1,CASSHGTVNSYNEQFF,TGCGCCAGCAGTCACGGGACGGTTAACTCCTACAATGAGCAGTTCTTC
.,TRBV12-5,.,TRBJ2-1,CASGATGNEQFF,TGTGCTAGTGGTGCGACAGGCAATGAGCAGTTCTTC
.,TRBV18,.,TRBJ1-5,CASSPTRDQPQHF,TGTGCCAGCTCACCGACGAGGGACCAGCCCCAGCATTTT
.,TRBV7-2,.,TRBJ2-2,CASSVHRVAGELFF,TGTGCCAGCAGCGTACACAGGGTCGCCGGGGAGCTGTTTTTT
TRBD1,TRBV5-4,.,TRBJ1-4,CASSSRQGPDEKLFF,TGTGCCAGCAGCTCTCGACAGGGGCCTGATGAAAAACTGTTTTTT
TRBD2,TRBV7-2,.,TRBJ2-3,CASSTEGLAGTDTQYF,TGTGCCAGCAGCACGGAGGGACTAGCGGGCACAGATACGCAGTATTTT
TRBD1,TRBV5-5,.,TRBJ1-4,CASSGNRGFDEKLFF,TGTGCCAGCAGCGGGAACAGGGGATTTGATGAAAAACTGTTTTTT
.,TRBV28,.,TRBJ2-5,CASSLQGGGQETQYF,TGTGCCAGCAGTTTACAGGGAGGGGGACAAGAGACCCAGTACTTC
.,TRBV5-5,.,TRBJ2-7,CASSFTSDRRLYEQYF,TGTGCCAGCAGCTTTACCTCAGACAGGCGACTCTACGAGCAGTACTTC
.,TRBV5-6,.,TRBJ1-1,CASSLGRVNTEAFF,TGTGCCAGCAGCTTGGGACGGGTGAACACTGAAGCTTTCTTT
TRBD1,TRBV30,.,TRBJ2-7,CAWSVYAGGQGVAYEQYF,TGTGCCTGGAGTGTATATGCCGGCGGGCAGGGGGTGGCCTACGAGCAGTACTTC
.,TRBV5-1,.,TRBJ2-1,CASSLAPAYNEQFF,TGCGCCAGCAGCTTGGCCCCAGCCTACAATGAGCAGTTCTTC
.,TRBV28,.,TRBJ2-1,CASRPTGQNTYNEQFF,TGTGCCAGCAGGCCCACTGGCCAGAATACTTACAATGAGCAGTTCTTC
TRBD1,TRBV28,.,TRBJ2-7,CASRHTGTGVSIASYEQYF,TGTGCCAGCAGGCATACCGGGACAGGGGTCTCCATCGCCTCCTACGAGCAGTACTTC
.,TRBV11-2,.,TRBJ2-7,CASSLGLGPSYEQYF,TGTGCCAGCAGCTTAGGGCTAGGCCCCTCCTACGAGCAGTACTTC
TRBD1,TRBV7-3,few,TRBJ2-1,CASSLNRGSNNEQFF,TGTGCCAGCAGCCTAAACAGGGGATCAAACAATGAGCAGTTCTTC
.,TRBV29-1,.,TRBJ2-3,CSVGGGTQYF,TGCAGCGTTGGAGGGGGTACGCAGTATTTT